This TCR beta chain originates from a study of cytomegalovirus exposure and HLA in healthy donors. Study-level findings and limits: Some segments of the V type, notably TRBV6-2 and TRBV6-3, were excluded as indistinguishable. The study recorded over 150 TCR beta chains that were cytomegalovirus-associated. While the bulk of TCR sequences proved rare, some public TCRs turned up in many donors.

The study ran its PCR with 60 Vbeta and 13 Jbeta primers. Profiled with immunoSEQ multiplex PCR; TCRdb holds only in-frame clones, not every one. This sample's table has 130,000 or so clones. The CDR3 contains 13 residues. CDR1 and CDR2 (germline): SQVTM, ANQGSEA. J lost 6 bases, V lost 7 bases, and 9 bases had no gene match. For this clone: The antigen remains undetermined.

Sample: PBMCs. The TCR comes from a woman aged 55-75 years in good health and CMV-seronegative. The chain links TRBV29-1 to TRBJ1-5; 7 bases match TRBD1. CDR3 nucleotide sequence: TGCAGCGCGTCGGAGGGGGCTGGTCAGCCCCAGCATTTT. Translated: CSASEGAGQPQHF. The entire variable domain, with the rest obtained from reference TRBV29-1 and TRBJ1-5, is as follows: SAVISQKPSRDICQRGTSLTIQCQVDSQVTMMFWYRQQPGQSLTLIATANQGSEATYESGFVIDKFPISRPNLTFSTLTVSNMSPEDSSIYLCSASEGAGQPQHFGDGTRLSIL.